These 21 T cell receptor beta chains share one sample of origin, sequenced in a study of blood T cell repertoires in COVID-19. Profiled with immunoSEQ multiplex PCR; TCRdb holds only in-frame clones, not every one. The repertoire holds over 250,000 clones, with 88% as singletons. Sequenced: PBMCs or T cells enriched from blood (not recorded which). Source of these receptors: a woman aged 60-75 years in a cohort exposed to, infected with or recovered from COVID-19 (not recorded which).

V gene TRBV28 combines with J gene TRBJ2-6; 7 bases are shared with TRBD1. V trimming: 6 bases; J trimming: 4 bases; junction bases outside the gene matches: 6. The CDR3 totals 15 residues. Germline CDR1 and CDR2: MDHEN and SYDVKM. This CDR3 reads CASSLQGKGANVLTF. CDR3 in DNA: TGTGCCAGCAGCTTACAGGGGAAAGGGGCCAACGTCCTGACTTTC. Combining the CDR3 with reference TRBV28 and TRBJ2-6 gives the whole variable domain DVKVTQSSRYLVKRTGEKVFLECVQDMDHENMFWYRQDPGLGLRLIYFSYDVKMKEKGDIPEGYSVSREKKERFSLILESASTNQTSMYLCASSLQGKGANVLTFGAGSRLTVL.

V and J are TRBV28 and TRBJ2-1; 12 positions agree with TRBD2. The V gene end was trimmed by 2 bases and the J gene end by 8 bases; junction bases not matched to a gene: 7. Germline values: CDR1 MDHEN, CDR2 SYDVKM. This CDR3 contains 16 residues. The CDR3 sequence: CASSLVASGRADEQFF. The CDR3 DNA reads as TGTGCCAGCAGTTTAGTCGCTAGCGGGAGGGCCGATGAGCAGTTCTTC.

On this clone: The sample holds other DNA sequences that translate to the same CDR3. This sequence joins TRBV3-1 (or the pseudogene TRBV3-2) and TRBJ1-5, with 7 bases lining up with TRBD1. The length of the CDR3 is 15 residues. Trimming took 1 base from V and 6 from J; bases not matched to a gene: 6. Germline V lookup: CDR1 LGHDT, CDR2 YNNKEL (reference sequence). The CDR3 here is CASSQGAGGSQPQHF. CDR3 sequence (DNA): TGTGCCAGCAGCCAAGGGGCAGGGGGTAGTCAGCCCCAGCATTTT.

The V gene is TRBV5-1, the J gene TRBJ2-1; D is unresolved. Germline CDR1 is SGHRS and CDR2 is YFSETQ. The V end was cut by 3 bases, the J end by 0 bases, with 10 bases between. This CDR3 contains 15 residues. CDR3 nucleotide sequence: TGCGCCAGCAGCTATGGCGCGGCCTCCTACAATGAGCAGTTCTTC. Translation: CASSYGAASYNEQFF.

The CDR3 sequence is CASSTRTGANEQFF. DNA for the CDR3: TGTGCCAGCAGTACGAGGACAGGGGCGAATGAGCAGTTCTTC. V usage is TRBV6-6 and J usage is TRBJ2-1; TRBD1 matches at 9 bases. The trim removed 5 bases at V and 7 bases at J, leaving 6 bases unmatched. The CDR3 spans 14 residues. Germline lookup yields CDR1 MNHNY and CDR2 SVGAGI (reference sequence).

This clone was counted once. The genes are TRBV5-4 and TRBJ1-2; no clear D. From germline, CDR1 is SGHNT and CDR2 YYREEE (reference sequence). The CDR3 loop spans 14 amino acids. With 1 base removed from V and 2 bases from J, the gap between germline ends came to 9 bases. This chain's CDR3 is CASSLTYGNYGYTF. The CDR3 region has the DNA TGTGCCAGCAGCTTGACGTACGGGAACTATGGCTACACCTTC.

The sample holds one count of this clone. The V call is TRBV5-1, the J call TRBJ1-1; 9 positions agree with TRBD1. CDR1 and CDR2 (germline): SGHRS, YFSETQ. The junction had 6 bases not matched to a gene; V was cut back by 1 base and J by 5 bases. The CDR3 covers 15 residues. CDR3 DNA sequence: TGCGCCAGCAGCTTGTTGGGACAGGGAGAAACTGAAGCTTTCTTT. The encoded protein is CASSLLGQGETEAFF.

In its sample, this clone was seen once. Here the CDR3 reads CAITGQGEGNEQFF. Here the CDR3 DNA reads TGTGCCATCACCGGACAGGGTGAGGGGAATGAGCAGTTCTTC. This chain connects TRBV10-3 to TRBJ2-1, with TRBD1 identical over 8 bases. The V gene end was trimmed by 7 bases and the J gene end by 7 bases; junction bases not matched to a gene: 9. The CDR3 is 14 residues long. Per germline, CDR1 ENHRY and CDR2 SYGVKD.

The chain couples TRBV30 to TRBJ1-2; TRBD1 aligns across 9 bases. Germline CDR1 GTSNPN, CDR2 SVGIG (reference sequence). The CDR3 loop spans 15 amino acids. Trimming removed 5 bases from V and 5 bases from J; junction bases left unmatched: 12. In nucleotides, the CDR3 is TGTGCCTGGGCCCGACAGGGACAGGGAAAGTATGGCTACACCTTC. It is translated as CAWARQGQGKYGYTF.

This rearrangement joins TRBV7-2 to TRBJ2-7; TRBD2 is a possible D gene (5 bases). Per the germline V gene, CDR1 is SGHTA and CDR2 is FQGNSA. V lost 1 base, J lost 0 bases, and 10 bases lay in between. This CDR3 contains 15 residues. CDR3 nucleotide sequence: TGTGCCAGCAGCTTAGGTGGGAGTTCCTCCTACGAGCAGTACTTC. As protein: CASSLGGSSSYEQYF.

This chain uses TRBV5-1 with TRBJ2-1; TRBD1 agrees at 8 bases. CDR1 and CDR2 (germline): SGHRS, YFSETQ. The CDR3 is 14 residues long. Trimming cost V 6 bases and J 6 bases; bases outside gene matches: 8. The DNA for the CDR3 is TGCGCCAGCAAAGAGACAGGGGATTTCAATGAGCAGTTCTTC. Protein product: CASKETGDFNEQFF.

The chain has TRBV5-1 and TRBJ2-1; 14 bases map to TRBD2. The CDR3 is 16 amino acids. J lost 8 bases, V lost 4 bases, and 8 bases had no gene match. CDR1 is SGHRS and CDR2 is YFSETQ in the germline V gene. In DNA, the CDR3 is TGCGCCAGCAGCGCAGGGACTAGCGGGAGTACGGATGAGCAGTTCTTC. It is translated as CASSAGTSGSTDEQFF.

This clone was counted many times. V is TRBV24-1 and J is TRBJ2-5; 7 bases map to TRBD2. V was pared by 4 bases and J by 5 bases, with 12 bases of the junction left unmatched. The CDR3 is 16 amino acids. Looked up from germline, CDR1 is KGHDR and CDR2 is SFDVKD. The CDR3: CATSEAGSLAWETQYF. In nucleotides, the CDR3 is TGTGCCACCAGTGAAGCCGGCTCACTAGCGTGGGAGACCCAGTACTTC.

This chain links TRBV2 with TRBJ1-2; 7 bases line up with TRBD1. Looked up from germline, CDR1 is SNHLY and CDR2 is FYNNEI. The CDR3 contains 11 residues. V was pared by 9 bases and J by 3 bases, with 1 base of the junction left unmatched. CDR3 coding DNA: TGTGCCAGTGGGACAGACTATGGCTACACCTTC. This translates into CASGTDYGYTF.

This clone was found a few times. The chain couples TRBV9 to TRBJ2-1; 7 bases agree with TRBD2. J lost 9 bases, V lost 0 bases, and 3 bases had no gene match. Germline assignment: CDR1 SGDLS and CDR2 YYNGEE. CDR3 length: 13 residues. CDR3 loop: CASSVDGGGEQFF. DNA of the CDR3: TGTGCCAGCAGCGTAGATGGCGGGGGTGAGCAGTTCTTC.

The chain joins TRBV5-4 to TRBJ2-7; TRBD1 matches 7 bases. Germline loops: CDR1 SGHNT, CDR2 YYREEE (reference sequence). The V gene end was trimmed by 4 bases and the J gene end by 5 bases; junction bases not matched to a gene: 9. This CDR3 contains 14 residues. CDR3: CASSPTNRGHEQYF. DNA for the CDR3: TGTGCCAGCAGCCCCACCAACAGGGGCCACGAGCAGTACTTC.

This rearrangement joins TRBV2 to TRBJ2-5; D not resolved. The germline V gene has CDR1 SNHLY and CDR2 FYNNEI. V lost 4 bases and J 4 bases, leaving 7 bases between the germline ends. There are 12 residues in the CDR3. The chain's CDR3 is CASSGLGETQYF. CDR3 coding DNA: TGTGCCAGCAGTGGCCTAGGAGAGACCCAGTACTTC.

The chain combines TRBV27 with TRBJ1-1; tentatively, D is TRBD1 (6 bases). CDR1 is MNHEY and CDR2 is SMNVEV in the germline V gene (reference sequence). Trimming took off 4 bases at V and 3 bases at J, with 15 bases between the two ends. The CDR3 length is 15 residues. CDR3 DNA sequence: TGTGCCAGCAGTTCGTTCCAGGGGCTGGACACTGAAGCTTTCTTT. Translated: CASSSFQGLDTEAFF.

CDR3 residues: CASSPMGRNQPQHF. The DNA of the CDR3 is TGTGCCAGCAGCCCTATGGGGAGGAATCAGCCCCAGCATTTT. The V gene is TRBV28, the J gene TRBJ1-5; unclear D gene. Trimming took off 6 bases at V and 4 bases at J, with 13 bases between the two ends. CDR3 length equals 14 residues. Per the germline V gene, CDR1 is MDHEN and CDR2 is SYDVKM.

The chain joins TRBV28 to TRBJ2-7, with a weak D call TRBD1 (6 bases). CDR1 is MDHEN, CDR2 SYDVKM, per germline. This CDR3 spans 12 amino acids. Trimming pared 9 bases from V and 1 base from J, leaving 10 bases between. For the CDR3, the DNA is TGTGCCAGTGAAACAGGGTCCTACGAGCAGTACTTC. Its translation is CASETGSYEQYF.

This chain joins TRBV2 and TRBJ1-4; 7 bases line up with TRBD1. CDR3 size: 12 residues. V trimming: 6 bases; J trimming: 12 bases; junction bases outside the gene matches: 7. Germline V gene data show CDR1 as SNHLY and CDR2 as FYNNEI. The CDR3 DNA sequence: TGTGCCAGCAGAGTGGGACAGAGGGAACTGTTTTTT. Encoded protein: CASRVGQRELFF.